This T cell receptor beta chain was identified during a study of cytomegalovirus exposure and HLA in healthy donors. Trimming took 0 bases from V and 3 from J; bases not matched to a gene: 4. The CDR3 extends over 15 amino acids. In germline, CDR1 is MGHRA, CDR2 YSYEKL. This PCR relied on a set of 60 Vbeta primers and 13 Jbeta primers. TCRdb's copy holds only in-frame clones and misses some; the assay was immunoSEQ multiplex PCR. This sample has 150,000 to 200,000 clones, with about 85% found just once. This sequence originates from a male donor in good health and CMV-seropositive. This chain links TRBV4-1 with TRBJ2-7; TRBD2 agrees at 8 bases. The sample consisted of PBMCs. CDR3 in amino acids: CASSQDSSGFYEQYF. The CDR3 DNA sequence: TGCGCCAGCAGCCAAGATTCTAGCGGGTTCTACGAGCAGTACTTC.